Listed here are 9 T cell receptor beta chains from one sample, sequenced in a study of identifying expanded T cells in peripheral blood. This table comes from immunoSEQ multiplex PCR, and its TCRdb copy is limited to in-frame clones, with some not included. The sample includes approximately 100,000 clones, 88% of them seen just once. The sequenced sample was blood. Every receptor here comes from a person aged 18 to 75 in good health.

The chain uses TRBV11-3 and TRBJ2-3, with D possibly matching TRBD2 (5 bases). Germline CDR1 SGHNT, CDR2 YENEEA. V lost 2 bases to trimming and J lost 1 base, with 7 bases between them. The CDR3 covers 14 residues. CDR3 protein: CASSLTGGTDTQYF. The CDR3, as DNA: TGTGCCAGCAGCTTAACCGGGGGCACAGATACGCAGTATTTT.

V and J are TRBV5-6 and TRBJ2-4; D remains ambiguous. V was pared by 3 bases and J by 7 bases, with 14 bases between. The length of the CDR3 is 14 residues. CDR1 is SGHDT, CDR2 YYEEEE, per germline. Written as DNA, the CDR3 is TGTGCCAGCAGCTACTTCTCACCGAGGAACATTCAGTACTTC. It is translated as CASSYFSPRNIQYF.

This chain connects TRBV30 to TRBJ2-1; 13 nucleotides line up with TRBD2. The CDR3 loop spans 18 amino acids. Germline CDR1 reads GTSNPN; CDR2 reads SVGIG (reference sequence). The V and J ends lost 5 bases and 0 bases, in that order; junction bases with no gene match: 10. For the CDR3, the DNA is TGTGCCTGGGGGAGAGGACTAGCGGGGGCCTACTCCTACAATGAGCAGTTCTTC. Its protein is CAWGRGLAGAYSYNEQFF.

This clone was recorded a few times. The chain uses TRBV2 and TRBJ2-1; 9 bases match TRBD1. The CDR3 is made up of 14 amino acids. Germline V CDR1 and CDR2: SNHLY, FYNNEI. V trimming: 9 bases; J trimming: 6 bases; junction bases outside the gene matches: 9. CDR3 residues: CASHGGTGSNEQFF. CDR3 bases: TGTGCCAGTCACGGGGGGACAGGGTCCAATGAGCAGTTCTTC.

The chain is built from TRBV6-5 and TRBJ1-1, with D tentatively TRBD1 (6 bases). The CDR3 consists of 13 residues. CDR1 and CDR2 from the germline V gene are MNHEY and SVGAGI. The V and J ends lost 0 bases and 4 bases respectively, with 6 bases between them. CDR3 DNA: TGTGCCAGCAGTTACTCGGACAGCACTGAAGCTTTCTTT. Translated: CASSYSDSTEAFF.

The V gene is TRBV30, the J gene TRBJ1-4; D is perhaps TRBD1 (6 bases). With 4 bases removed from V and 8 bases from J, the gap between germline ends came to 11 bases. The CDR3 length is 12 residues. CDR1 GTSNPN and CDR2 SVGIG come from the germline V gene (reference sequence). CDR3 amino acids: CAWKGGGEKLFF. CDR3 DNA sequence: TGTGCCTGGAAAGGGGGTGGAGAAAAACTGTTTTTT.

The chain carries TRBV2 and TRBJ1-5; D is possibly TRBD1 (6 bases). V shed 3 bases and J shed 6 bases, with 9 bases lying between them. In germline, CDR1 is SNHLY, CDR2 FYNNEI. The CDR3 contains 13 residues. The CDR3 loop reads CASSDRGGQPQHF. CDR3 coding DNA: TGTGCCAGCAGTGACAGGGGAGGTCAGCCCCAGCATTTT.

V usage is TRBV10-3 and J usage is TRBJ1-1; 7 bases agree with TRBD1. Germline-derived CDR1 and CDR2 are ENHRY and SYGVKD. V lost 3 bases and J lost 3; bases outside the gene matches: 4. This CDR3 is built from 14 residues. The CDR3 DNA sequence: TGTGCCATCAGTGATTTGACAGGGCACACTGAAGCTTTCTTT. Translation gives CAISDLTGHTEAFF.

The V and J genes are TRBV7-6 and TRBJ1-4, with 8 bases lining up with TRBD1. CDR3 length equals 16 residues. Germline V gene sequence: CDR1 SGHVS, CDR2 FNYEAQ. V was clipped by 3 bases and J by 5 bases; unmatched bases: 8. The DNA of the CDR3 is TGTGCCAGCAGCTTGAATTCAGGGGGCATGAATGAAAAACTGTTTTTT. Protein sequence: CASSLNSGGMNEKLFF.